This TCR beta chain was captured in a study of long-term antiretroviral therapy in people with HIV. Researchers report immunoSEQ v3.0 was run at survey level. Measured with immunoSEQ multiplex PCR; TCRdb has only the in-frame clones, and not every one. The sample holds tens of thousands of clones, around 90% seen once. Trimming pared 2 bases from V and 1 base from J, leaving 15 bases between. This CDR3 comprises 16 residues. CDR1 is MNHNY and CDR2 is SVGAGI in the germline V gene (reference sequence). The V gene is TRBV6-6, the J gene TRBJ2-7; weak D call: TRBD1 (6 bases). The sequence derives from a man between 18 and 35 years old with HIV. Specimen: unsorted PBMCs, collected 1.1 years after starting antiretroviral therapy. The CDR3 protein is CASSYPGQRPSYEQYF. The CDR3 coding sequence is TGTGCCAGCAGTTACCCAGGACAGCGTCCTTCCTACGAGCAGTACTTC.